The sequence of this T cell receptor (beta chain) was determined in a study of T cells in Graves' hyperthyroidism and ophthalmopathy. An absence of ophthalmopathy progression within 18 months meant stable Graves' hyperthyroidism. Regarding the study as a whole: Ophthalmopathy was model-predicted a median approximately 6.9 months pre-onset. Among thyroid clonotypes expanded above 0.001, most also appeared in blood.

Amplified TCR beta CDR3 regions derived from RNA transcripts. Using the HTBI primer set, a first-round RT-PCR was run on the TCR CDR3. MiXCR, run by TCRdb on the multiplex PCR reads, gives a single entry per CDR3 protein. The table lists some 600,000 distinct CDR3 sequences, 40% to 55% of them singletons, with just under 8.5% in the top ten. CDR1 is KGHDR, CDR2 SFDVKD, per germline. Trimming stripped 0 bases from V and 3 bases from J, with 8 bases between. The CDR3 sequence is 15 residues long. Concerning this clonotype itself: Its antigen is unidentified.

The chain uses TRBV24-1 and TRBJ1-5; TRBD1 might be the D (5 bases). The TCR was taken from a woman aged 18-29 years with Graves' hyperthyroidism. The sequenced sample consisted of peripheral blood or thyroid tissue (not recorded which). The CDR3 protein is CATSDLQGHNQPQHF. CDR3 coding DNA: TGTGCCACCAGTGATTTGCAGGGCCACAATCAGCCCCAGCATTTT.